The T cell receptor (beta chain) under discussion was sequenced for a study of response to subunit inactivated influenza vaccine. Overall study results and limits: After each seasonal influenza vaccination, few new T cells are recruited, the authors suggested.

TCRdb reprocessed the RT-PCR reads via MiXCR and lists one record per CDR3 protein. The sample includes about 480,000 distinct CDR3 sequences, less than 30% seen only once; the top ten take 1.9%. The CDR3 sequence is 17 residues long. V was clipped by 5 bases and J by 1 base; unmatched bases: 9. From germline, CDR1 is DFQATT and CDR2 SNEGSKA (reference sequence). On this clonotype: Its antigen remains unknown.

Here the sequenced sample was CD4+ T cells sorted from PBMCs, taken 5 days after vaccination. The V call is TRBV20-1, the J call TRBJ2-5; 14 nucleotides agree with TRBD2. This receptor was obtained from a man over 45 who received an inactivated influenza vaccine. In DNA, the CDR3 is TGCAGTGCTGCCAGACTAGCGGGGGGGATCAGCCAAGAGACCCAGTACTTC. It yields the protein CSAARLAGGISQETQYF.